Sequencing of this T cell receptor beta chain was carried out in a study of vaccination and CD4 T cells after COVID-19 (dated by TCRdb to 2022 to 2024). About the study as a whole: Six males and four females were included in the convalescent cohort, with two Hispanic individuals, seven Caucasians, two Asians and one multiracial person represented. In around 9 COVID-19 convalescent patients and a handful of infection-naive healthy vaccine recipients, researchers compared the spike-specific CD4+ TCR repertoire from before mRNA vaccination with the repertoire from after. Participants received two doses of either the Pfizer-BioNTech BNT162b2 vaccine (n=8) or the Moderna mRNA-1273 vaccine (n=2). Post-vaccine blood samples were taken a median of about 70 days after the second vaccine dose, with a range of about 13 to 250 days. For stimulating the cultures, overlapping spike peptide pools were used, derived from SARS-CoV-2 as well as from the common cold coronaviruses HCoV-NL63, HCoV-OC43 and HCoV-229E. At the TCR clonotype level, an earlier paper using these donors assessed memory CD4+ T cell crossreactivity between SARS-CoV-2 and common cold coronavirus spike proteins. In control cultures, a CEFX viral epitope pool was used as positive control, an HIV-1 Nef peptide pool was used as negative control, or no peptide was added. Post-COVID blood samples from convalescent patients were collected a median of roughly 100 days after diagnosis, with a range of roughly 35 to 170 days.

To prepare the library, PCR was applied. DNA from cultured CD4+ T cells underwent TCR sequencing with the Oncomine TCR Beta short-read assay at the Johns Hopkins FTIC core. The QIAamp micro DNA kit was used to extract genomic DNA from the cultured CD4+ T cells. Oncomine TCR Beta libraries from cultured CD4+ T cells were pooled with unique dual indexes and sequenced on an Illumina iSeq 100. As for how the authors treated the data: Non-productive sequences were removed, and CDR3s not starting with C, not ending with F or W, or shorter than 7 amino acids were discarded. The MANAFEST web application identified antigen-specific clonotypes by comparing peptide-stimulated wells against reference wells and other culture wells. To be called positive, a clone needed an FDR below 0.05, an odds ratio above 5, and a productive frequency above 0.1% in at least two of three replicate wells. Cross-reactive clonotypes were defined as significantly expanded in both SARS-CoV-2 spike wells and at least one common cold coronavirus spike condition. Using R version 3.6.1, CDR3 homology was evaluated through Levenshtein distances (stringdist) along with unrooted phylogenetic trees (ape). TCRdb took the public reads, trimmed them with fastp at Q25, ran MiXCR for clone calling and kept in-frame beta chains. Each entry merges the rows of one CDR3 protein and shows their most common DNA and genes. V and J calls and clone size were set by TCRdb, not the authors. The sample records several thousand distinct CDR3 sequences, under 50% of which are singletons. The ten largest clones take up 20% of the sample.

Summary of the overall study and its limitations: In convalescent patients, a median about 90% of post-vaccine SARS-CoV-2-reactive clones were detected only after vaccination, and vaccine-specific priming was suggested by this finding. Only a relatively small number of convalescent patients were included in the study, and early timepoints following natural infection were not analyzed. In convalescent patients, nearly all vaccine-specific clones (304 of 307) were found to be mono-reactive for SARS-CoV-2 spike rather than cross-reactive with common cold coronaviruses. The median number of SARS-CoV-2-reactive clonotypes rose from about 19 after infection to 38 after vaccination, but the change was not significant.

This clonotype showed up just a few times. Its antigen is currently not known. No base qualities exist here, and no much larger clone lies one base off it. Explained via the paper, the treatment or condition label denotes: roughly 11-day PBMC culture with coronavirus spike peptide pools or control peptides (ViraFEST assay). CD4+ T cells from unexposed donors were collected before the COVID-19 pandemic (2011-2018). The ViraFEST assay, used in the study, expanded antigen-specific T cells with peptide pools and then identified the expanded clonotypes through TCR sequencing. Around 2 million PBMCs per well were cultured in IMDM with roughly 5% human AB serum and 9 to 10 IU/ml IL-2, plus 10 ug/ml peptide pools. Half of the culture medium was replaced with fresh IL-2-containing medium on days 3 and 7. Once the cells had been in culture for around nine days, the EasySep CD4+ T cell isolation kit was used to isolate CD4+ T cells by negative selection. As cell numbers permitted, CD4+ T cells from unexposed donors were tested for reactivity to SARS-CoV-2 S and N and to four common cold coronavirus spike pools. Ficoll-Paque Plus gradient centrifugation was used to isolate PBMCs from whole blood, and the isolated PBMCs were then either used fresh or cryopreserved at -140C. Culture conditions were generally each tested in triplicate wells. The leukapheresis product used for the unexposed donors was purchased from a commercial source.

The germline V gene encodes CDR1 DFQATT and CDR2 SNEGSKA (reference sequence). Taken from cysteine to phenylalanine, the CDR3 has 11 residues. The DNA shown is the 33-base CDR3, in frame from base 1. The trim is 1 base for V and 5 bases for J, with a gap of 5 bases between the germline ends. The rearrangement joined TRBV20-1 to TRBJ2-5; no D segment can be confidently identified. The clonotype comes from a human donor in good health. Sequenced sample: CD4+ T cells from blood, cultured in vitro. The nucleotides are TGCAGTGCTAGAGCGAGGGAGACCCAGTACTTC. This translates into CSARARETQYF.